The rows below give T cell receptor beta chains drawn from one sample of a study of response to subunit inactivated influenza vaccine. TCRdb independently ran MiXCR on the RT-PCR reads; one entry per CDR3 protein. The sample yields 280,000 or so distinct CDR3 sequences, roughly a fifth seen once. Sequenced here: PBMCs from blood, sampled less than 22 months after vaccination. The receptors stem from a man aged 45 to 75 who received an inactivated influenza vaccine. CDR3s include the opening cysteine and the closing phenylalanine or tryptophan. D genes are given only for firm matches. Not every row has a clone size; where given, it reads once, few, many or a size class.

len: 13; abundance: -; d_gene: -; v_gene: TRBV19; j_gene: TRBJ1-1; CDR3nt: TGTGCCAGTAGTGCCGAACTTGGCGCTGAAGCTTTCTTT; CDR3aa: CASSAELGAEAFF
len: 15; abundance: -; d_gene: TRBD1; v_gene: TRBV12-3/TRBV12-4; j_gene: TRBJ2-7; CDR3nt: TGTGCCAGCAGTTTAGGGGGGACAGGAGCCTACGAGCAGTACTTC; CDR3aa: CASSLGGTGAYEQYF
len: 13; abundance: many; d_gene: -; v_gene: TRBV6-1; j_gene: TRBJ1-1; CDR3nt: TGTGCCAGCAGTGAAGGGGGAGGGTACGGAGCTTTCTTT; CDR3aa: CASSEGGGYGAFF
len: 12; abundance: few; d_gene: -; v_gene: TRBV19; j_gene: TRBJ1-2; CDR3nt: TGTGCCACGAGGGACACGACCTATGGCTACACCTTC; CDR3aa: CATRDTTYGYTF
len: 16; abundance: -; d_gene: TRBD1; v_gene: TRBV7-3; j_gene: TRBJ1-2; CDR3nt: TGTGCCAGCAGCTTAACCCAGGGGGTTAAGGGCTATGGCTACACCTTC; CDR3aa: CASSLTQGVKGYGYTF
len: 13; abundance: -; d_gene: -; v_gene: TRBV6-5; j_gene: TRBJ2-3; CDR3nt: TGTGCCAGCAGTTACTCGCCTACAGATACGCAGTATTTT; CDR3aa: CASSYSPTDTQYF
len: 15; abundance: -; d_gene: -; v_gene: TRBV4-3; j_gene: TRBJ1-1; CDR3nt: TGCGCCAGCAGCCTTATCAAACGCGGTATCACTGAAGCTTTCTTT; CDR3aa: CASSLIKRGITEAFF
len: 15; abundance: -; d_gene: -; v_gene: TRBV12-3/TRBV12-4; j_gene: TRBJ2-1; CDR3nt: TGTGCCAGCAGTTTCACCGGGACAACCTACAATGAGCAGTTCTTC; CDR3aa: CASSFTGTTYNEQFF
len: 13; abundance: -; d_gene: TRBD1; v_gene: TRBV28; j_gene: TRBJ1-2; CDR3nt: TGTGCCAGCACTACAGGGGGCTCCTATGGCTACACCTTC; CDR3aa: CASTTGGSYGYTF
len: 15; abundance: -; d_gene: TRBD1; v_gene: TRBV28; j_gene: TRBJ2-7; CDR3nt: TGTGCCAGCACCGCGCGCGGACAGGGCTCCTACGAGCAGTACTTC; CDR3aa: CASTARGQGSYEQYF
len: 14; abundance: few; d_gene: TRBD2; v_gene: TRBV12-3/TRBV12-4; j_gene: TRBJ2-1; CDR3nt: TGTGCCAGCAGGTCACTAGCGAGATACAATGAGCAGTTCTTC; CDR3aa: CASRSLARYNEQFF
len: 18; abundance: -; d_gene: TRBD1; v_gene: TRBV24-1; j_gene: TRBJ2-1; CDR3nt: TGTGCCACCAGTGACTACGACAGGGGGATGCTATCCTACAATGAGCAGTTCTTC; CDR3aa: CATSDYDRGMLSYNEQFF
len: 15; abundance: -; d_gene: -; v_gene: TRBV7-8; j_gene: TRBJ2-5; CDR3nt: TGTGCCAGCAGCTTAGTAGGTTTCAGCCAAGAGACCCAGTACTTC; CDR3aa: CASSLVGFSQETQYF
len: 18; abundance: few; d_gene: -; v_gene: TRBV10-3; j_gene: TRBJ2-3; CDR3nt: TGTGCCATCAGTCTTGCCTATGCAGCGGACCCGAGCACAGATACGCAGTATTTT; CDR3aa: CAISLAYAADPSTDTQYF
len: 14; abundance: many; d_gene: -; v_gene: TRBV14; j_gene: TRBJ1-2; CDR3nt: TGTGCCAGCAGCCAAGATGAGGCAGTCTATGGCTACACCTTC; CDR3aa: CASSQDEAVYGYTF
len: 16; abundance: few; d_gene: -; v_gene: TRBV12-3/TRBV12-4; j_gene: TRBJ1-4; CDR3nt: TGTGCCAGCAGTGCTCGACCGGGATGGCTTAATGAAAAACTGTTTTTT; CDR3aa: CASSARPGWLNEKLFF
len: 17; abundance: -; d_gene: -; v_gene: TRBV3-1; j_gene: TRBJ2-1; CDR3nt: TGTGCCAGCAGCCAAGATCTGCGCCGGGCGGGGTACAATGAGCAGTTCTTC; CDR3aa: CASSQDLRRAGYNEQFF
len: 12; abundance: few; d_gene: -; v_gene: TRBV20-1; j_gene: TRBJ1-1; CDR3nt: TGCAGTGCTAGTGACAGGACTGCCGGGGCTTTCTTT; CDR3aa: CSASDRTAGAFF
len: 15; abundance: -; d_gene: -; v_gene: TRBV9; j_gene: TRBJ2-7; CDR3nt: TGTGCCAGCAGCGTAGGAGGCGGCCGTAATTACGAGCAGTACTTC; CDR3aa: CASSVGGGRNYEQYF
len: 15; abundance: -; d_gene: TRBD2; v_gene: TRBV5-1; j_gene: TRBJ2-3; CDR3nt: TGCGCCAGCAGCCAGAGCGGGGCTCGCACAGATACGCAGTATTTT; CDR3aa: CASSQSGARTDTQYF
len: 14; abundance: -; d_gene: -; v_gene: TRBV2; j_gene: TRBJ2-2; CDR3nt: TGTGCCCAGGGGCGGGAGTGGGTCACCGGGGAGCTGTTTTTT; CDR3aa: CAQGREWVTGELFF
len: 13; abundance: -; d_gene: -; v_gene: TRBV20-1; j_gene: TRBJ2-2; CDR3nt: TGCAGGGTGAGGGAAGGGGACACCGGGGAGCTGTTTTTT; CDR3aa: CRVREGDTGELFF
len: 12; abundance: -; d_gene: TRBD1; v_gene: TRBV28; j_gene: TRBJ1-5; CDR3nt: TGTGCCGTAACCAGGGGGCCCGAGCCCCAGCATTTT; CDR3aa: CAVTRGPEPQHF
len: 14; abundance: -; d_gene: TRBD2; v_gene: TRBV27; j_gene: TRBJ2-5; CDR3nt: TGTGCCAGCAGTCAACTAGCGGTCCAAGAGACCCAGTACTTC; CDR3aa: CASSQLAVQETQYF
len: 16; abundance: few; d_gene: TRBD1; v_gene: TRBV4-2; j_gene: TRBJ1-4; CDR3nt: TGTGCCAGCAGCCTCGTGGCGGGGCAGGGGGACGAAAAACTGTTTTTT; CDR3aa: CASSLVAGQGDEKLFF
len: 14; abundance: -; d_gene: -; v_gene: TRBV6-1; j_gene: TRBJ1-6; CDR3nt: TGTGCCAGCCGAGGGGGGCCCGATAATTCACCCCTCCACTTT; CDR3aa: CASRGGPDNSPLHF
len: 14; abundance: few; d_gene: -; v_gene: TRBV30; j_gene: TRBJ1-3; CDR3nt: TGTGCCTGGAGTGTACAGGCTGGAGGAAACACCATATATTTT; CDR3aa: CAWSVQAGGNTIYF
len: 11; abundance: many; d_gene: -; v_gene: TRBV7-9; j_gene: TRBJ2-1; CDR3nt: TGTGCCAGCAGCGTGGGGCCCTTTCAGTTCTTC; CDR3aa: CASSVGPFQFF
len: 14; abundance: -; d_gene: -; v_gene: TRBV28; j_gene: TRBJ1-5; CDR3nt: TGTGCCAGCAGGACCGGGTTCTACAATCAGCCCCAGCATTTT; CDR3aa: CASRTGFYNQPQHF
len: 15; abundance: few; d_gene: -; v_gene: TRBV4-3; j_gene: TRBJ1-5; CDR3nt: TGCGCCAGCAGCCAGAACACAGGGTTCCCTCAGCCCCAGCATTTT; CDR3aa: CASSQNTGFPQPQHF
len: 15; abundance: -; d_gene: TRBD2; v_gene: TRBV18; j_gene: TRBJ2-3; CDR3nt: TGTGCCAGCTCACCCCTAGCGGCGGCGACAGATACGCAGTATTTT; CDR3aa: CASSPLAAATDTQYF
len: 12; abundance: many; d_gene: -; v_gene: TRBV7-9; j_gene: TRBJ1-1; CDR3nt: TGTGCCAGCAGTTTTACCGGGACTGAAGCTTTCTTT; CDR3aa: CASSFTGTEAFF
len: 14; abundance: -; d_gene: TRBD1; v_gene: TRBV30; j_gene: TRBJ1-6; CDR3nt: TGTGCCTGGACTTCCGGGACAGCAGATTCACCCCTCCACTTT; CDR3aa: CAWTSGTADSPLHF
len: 12; abundance: many; d_gene: -; v_gene: TRBV29-1; j_gene: TRBJ1-5; CDR3nt: TGCAGCGCCGCGGGGTTCAATCAGCCCCAGCATTTT; CDR3aa: CSAAGFNQPQHF
len: 16; abundance: many; d_gene: -; v_gene: TRBV5-4; j_gene: TRBJ1-2; CDR3nt: TGTGCCAGCAGCTTGGTGGCCCAGCCCTCTCTCTATGGCTACACCTTC; CDR3aa: CASSLVAQPSLYGYTF
len: 11; abundance: -; d_gene: -; v_gene: TRBV6-2/TRBV6-3; j_gene: TRBJ2-3; CDR3nt: TGTGCCACCCACGGCACAGATACGCAGTATTTT; CDR3aa: CATHGTDTQYF
len: 14; abundance: once; d_gene: -; v_gene: TRBV12-3/TRBV12-4; j_gene: TRBJ2-2; CDR3nt: TGTGCCAGCAGTTTATCCACAGGGCCCGGGGAGCTGTTTTTT; CDR3aa: CASSLSTGPGELFF
len: 11; abundance: -; d_gene: -; v_gene: TRBV11-2; j_gene: TRBJ2-7; CDR3nt: TGTGCCAGCAGCTCGGACAGCAGAACGTACTTC; CDR3aa: CASSSDSRTYF
len: 14; abundance: few; d_gene: TRBD2; v_gene: TRBV20-1; j_gene: TRBJ2-3; CDR3nt: TGCAGTGCTAGGGGACTAGCGGGATCAGATACGCAGTATTTT; CDR3aa: CSARGLAGSDTQYF
len: 14; abundance: few; d_gene: -; v_gene: TRBV5-1; j_gene: TRBJ1-3; CDR3nt: TGCGCCAGCAGCAAGGACTTTTCTGGAAACACCATATATTTT; CDR3aa: CASSKDFSGNTIYF
len: 19; abundance: -; d_gene: TRBD2; v_gene: TRBV6-5; j_gene: TRBJ2-7; CDR3nt: TGTGCCAGCAGTCTCCTCGGGACTAGCGGGAGAGGGGGACTTGGCGAGCAGTACTTC; CDR3aa: CASSLLGTSGRGGLGEQYF